The 20 T cell receptor beta chains in this list originate from one sample, sequenced in a study of naive and memory T cell subsets. Described treatment: skin biopsy from PPD injection site in Mantoux-positive individual. A UMI-containing oligonucleotide was joined by 3' ligation to the TCR cDNA template. Four PCR rounds used nested alpha and beta constant region primers plus the SP2 primer. TCRdb used MiXCR to reprocess the UMI-ligation and nested PCR reads, holding one entry per CDR3 protein. The sample includes about 37,000 distinct CDR3 sequences, around 10% of them seen just once. Specimen: skin, collected from a tuberculin skin test site. Receptors were obtained from an adult in good health.

Many counts were recorded for this clonotype. The chain joins TRBV20-1 to TRBJ2-7; 7 bases align to TRBD1. This CDR3 has 12 amino acids. Losses at the gene ends were 6 bases for V and 6 bases for J; bases not matched to a gene: 8. CDR1 and CDR2 from the germline V gene are DFQATT and SNEGSKA (reference sequence). CDR3 protein: CSAFKGAGEQYF. The CDR3 region has the DNA TGCAGTGCGTTTAAGGGGGCGGGCGAGCAGTACTTC.

The rearrangement links TRBV10-3 to TRBJ1-5; maybe TRBD1 (6 bases). This CDR3 is built from 15 residues. The V and J ends lost 6 bases and 5 bases respectively, with 17 bases between them. The germline gives CDR1 ENHRY, CDR2 SYGVKD. CDR3 bases: TGTGCCATCAGGGAGGCGGCGGGGGCGGATCAGCCCCAGCATTTT. This gives the protein CAIREAAGADQPQHF.

Many counts were recorded for this clonotype. CDR3 sequence (DNA): TGCAGCGCTCATTATGGCAATGCGGGACTTGAAGCTTTCTTT. Amino acids: CSAHYGNAGLEAFF. The chain carries TRBV29-1 and TRBJ1-1; D may be TRBD1 (5 bases). CDR1 is SQVTM, CDR2 ANQGSEA, per germline. There are 14 residues in the CDR3. V was pared by 7 bases and J by 7 bases, with 22 bases between.

This clonotype turned up a few times. The chain employs TRBV20-1 and TRBJ1-5; TRBD1 is a possible D gene (6 bases). This CDR3 region has 13 residues. The germline V gene has CDR1 DFQATT and CDR2 SNEGSKA (reference sequence). Trimming took 6 bases from V and 1 from J, leaving 10 bases between them. The CDR3 reads CSARGASNQPQHF. The CDR3 region has the DNA TGCAGTGCGAGGGGGGCGAGCAATCAGCCCCAGCATTTT.

This clonotype was counted between two and nine times. V usage is TRBV28 and J usage is TRBJ1-5; D gene uncertain. The CDR3 is 15 amino acids. Germline V gives CDR1 MDHEN, CDR2 SYDVKM. The V end lost 4 bases, the J end lost 3 bases, and 13 bases lay between the germline ends. CDR3 DNA sequence: TGTGCCAGCAGTTGGGCTAGACGGAACAATCAGCCCCAGCATTTT. It yields the protein CASSWARRNNQPQHF.

The chain joins TRBV18 to TRBJ1-1, with no clear D. From germline, CDR1 is KGHSH and CDR2 LQKENI. The CDR3 runs 12 residues. The V gene lost 3 bases and the J gene lost 5 bases, with 7 bases spanning the gap. The CDR3 here is CASSPRLTEAFF. The CDR3 DNA reads TGTGCCAGCTCACCCCGGTTGACTGAAGCTTTCTTT.

This clonotype was recorded a few times. The J gene is TRBJ1-2, the V gene TRBV2; D uncertain. CDR1 and CDR2 from the germline V gene are SNHLY and FYNNEI. CDR3 length: 11 residues. Trimming took off 9 bases at V and 6 bases at J, with 11 bases between the two ends. CDR3 sequence: CASADGNGYTF. CDR3 nucleotide sequence: TGTGCCAGTGCGGACGGGAATGGCTACACCTTC.

This clonotype was seen a handful of times. The CDR3 DNA sequence: TGCGCCAGCAGCTTGGTGCTACAAGAGACCCAGTACTTC. It translates to CASSLVLQETQYF. The chain couples TRBV5-1 to TRBJ2-5, with D uncertain. Germline V gene lookup returns CDR1 SGHRS and CDR2 YFSETQ. The V and J ends lost 0 bases and 2 bases respectively, with 5 bases between them. There are 13 residues in the CDR3.

The J gene is TRBJ2-7, the V gene TRBV18, with D possibly TRBD2 on 6 matching bases. Trimming stripped 3 bases from V and 2 bases from J, with 11 bases between. CDR3 length: 14 amino acids. The germline gives CDR1 KGHSH, CDR2 LQKENI. CDR3 DNA sequence: TGTGCCAGCTCACCTACGGCGGGAACCTACGAGCAGTACTTC. The encoded protein is CASSPTAGTYEQYF.

This clonotype was counted between two and nine times. The chain uses TRBV6-5 and TRBJ1-2; D gene unclear. The CDR3 sequence is 16 residues long. In germline, CDR1 is MNHEY, CDR2 SVGAGI. The germline V and J ends were trimmed by 0 bases and 6 bases, with 17 bases remaining between them. The CDR3 loop is CASSYSGGRASDGYTF. DNA of the CDR3: TGTGCCAGCAGTTACTCGGGCGGGAGAGCTTCCGATGGCTACACCTTC.

DNA of the CDR3: TGTGCCAGCAGCTTGGGGGAGGGACAGGGGAAGCCCCAGCATTTT. Translating gives CASSLGEGQGKPQHF. The V gene is TRBV5-8, the J gene TRBJ1-5; 10 nucleotides agree with TRBD1. CDR3 size: 15 residues. CDR1 and CDR2 (germline): SGHTS, YDEGEE. The V gene end was trimmed by 0 bases and the J gene end by 8 bases; junction bases not matched to a gene: 5.

This chain uses TRBV24-1 with TRBJ2-2, with D unresolved. V gave up 5 bases and J gave up 5 bases, with 5 bases separating them. The CDR3 length is 12 residues. Germline V gene lookup returns CDR1 KGHDR and CDR2 SFDVKD. The DNA for the CDR3 is TGTGCCACCAGTGTACTTACCGGGGAGCTGTTTTTT. It specifies CATSVLTGELFF.

This clonotype was found a few times. The J gene is TRBJ1-1, the V gene TRBV2; no clear D. This CDR3 is 14 amino acids long. Trimming pared 6 bases from V and 1 base from J, leaving 12 bases between. Germline loops: CDR1 SNHLY, CDR2 FYNNEI. The CDR3 DNA is TGTGCCAGCAGGACGGAGATTCAGAACACTGAAGCTTTCTTT. Amino acids: CASRTEIQNTEAFF.

This clonotype was observed many times. The genes are TRBV27 and TRBJ2-5, with 13 bases aligning to TRBD2. The V gene end was trimmed by 5 bases and the J gene end by 0 bases; junction bases not matched to a gene: 6. This CDR3 spans 17 amino acids. Looked up from germline, CDR1 is MNHEY and CDR2 is SMNVEV (reference sequence). The CDR3 coding sequence is TGTGCCAGCAGTCTCGGGACTAGCGGGGCCAACCAAGAGACCCAGTACTTC. Translating it yields CASSLGTSGANQETQYF.

By share of the sample, this clonotype is medium-sized. V is TRBV7-2 and J is TRBJ2-2; unclear D gene. This CDR3 is built from 16 residues. Germline lookup yields CDR1 SGHTA and CDR2 FQGNSA. V was cut by 2 bases and J by 0 bases, with 10 bases left in between. CDR3 region: CASSLRAAANTGELFF. The CDR3 DNA reads as TGTGCCAGCAGCTTAAGAGCAGCCGCGAACACCGGGGAGCTGTTTTTT.

V gene TRBV28 combines with J gene TRBJ2-1; the D is unclear. The CDR3 consists of 20 residues. Trimming stripped 3 bases from V and 7 bases from J, with 31 bases between. From germline, CDR1 is MDHEN and CDR2 SYDVKM. This chain's CDR3 is CASSFSWWFLDVGFGNEQFF. CDR3 nucleotide sequence: TGTGCCAGCAGTTTTTCATGGTGGTTCCTAGACGTTGGTTTTGGGAATGAGCAGTTCTTC.

This clonotype has only a few counts. One end of the junction varies from germline; a read error may be responsible. The chain couples TRBV7-7 to TRBJ2-2; no firm D call. The CDR3 loop spans 15 amino acids. The germline V gene encodes CDR1 SSHAT and CDR2 FNYEAQ (reference sequence). The CDR3 sequence is CASSLRTDFTGELFF. In DNA, the CDR3 is TGTGCTAGCAGCTTACGAACAGACTTCACCGGGGAGCTGTTTTTT.

This sequence joins TRBV28 and TRBJ2-7; D is unclear. CDR1 is MDHEN and CDR2 is SYDVKM in the germline V gene. The V and J ends lost 3 bases and 3 bases respectively, with 12 bases between them. The CDR3 extends over 14 amino acids. CDR3 sequence reads: CASSLLATVYEQYF. CDR3 bases: TGTGCCAGCAGTTTGCTGGCCACAGTCTACGAGCAGTACTTC. The complete variable domain, with remaining parts taken from reference TRBV28 and TRBJ2-7, reads DVKVTQSSRYLVKRTGEKVFLECVQDMDHENMFWYRQDPGLGLRLIYFSYDVKMKEKGDIPEGYSVSREKKERFSLILESASTNQTSMYLCASSLLATVYEQYFGPGTRLTVT.

The sample holds many counts of this clonotype. The V and J genes are TRBV5-1 and TRBJ2-1, with a possible D match to TRBD2 (7 bases). V was pared by 2 bases and J by 1 base, with 13 bases between. Germline values: CDR1 SGHRS, CDR2 YFSETQ. CDR3 length equals 16 residues. In nucleotides, the CDR3 is TGCGCCAGCAGCTTAGGGGGGGAGGCTTCCTACAATGAGCAGTTCTTC. Its protein product is CASSLGGEASYNEQFF.

Only a few counts were recorded for this clonotype. For the CDR3, the DNA is TGTGCCAGCAGCCCCCGGACAGAACTTAATTCACCCCTCCACTTT. Protein: CASSPRTELNSPLHF. The chain recombines TRBV9 with TRBJ1-6; maybe TRBD1 (6 bases). V lost 4 bases and J 6 bases, leaving 14 bases between the germline ends. This CDR3 contains 15 residues. Germline CDR1 reads SGDLS; CDR2 reads YYNGEE.